This T cell receptor (beta chain) was sequenced in a study of blood T cells in healthy people across ages. V was pared by 5 bases and J by 7 bases, with 11 bases between. The CDR3 has 12 amino acids. Study-level findings and limits: The study found more naive CD4+ cells and higher diversity in long-lived than aged donors.

This clonotype was detected a few times. What it binds is not known. Those donating, healthy Caucasian individuals from Russia, were aged about 6 to 95. The authors ran a second PCR of 7 to 11 cycles using a sample-barcoded 5' primer and a J-beta primer mix. TCRdb reanalysed the 5' RACE reads using MiXCR and keeps one entry per CDR3 protein. The data hold approximately 1,700,000 distinct CDR3 sequences, with roughly two fifths observed a single time. The chain joins TRBV12-3 or TRBV12-4 to TRBJ1-2; D is ambiguous. The TCR originated in a human donor in good health. The sequenced sample was blood. Here the CDR3 DNA reads TGTGCCAGCAGTCCCTACCCAAGTGGCTACACCTTC. It is translated as CASSPYPSGYTF.